Here is one T cell receptor beta chain with its context. The antigen is unknown. The data stem from a study of post-analysis software for immune sequencing data. Whole-study context: The disease courses spanned relapsing-remitting, secondary progressive and progressive-relapsing forms of multiple sclerosis.

Trimming cost V 5 bases and J 6 bases, with 11 bases left between them. Germline V gene lookup returns CDR1 SQVTM and CDR2 ANQGSEA. The CDR3 contains 12 residues. Overall study findings and caveats: Strong co-clustering by F measure linked samples that shared a preparation batch. Normalized Chao1 diversity in multiple sclerosis patients fell significantly below that of controls. Among about 5 TRBV segments more frequent in patients than controls were TRBV5-6, TRBV5-1 and TRBV20-1.

cDNA libraries for TCR beta contained unique molecular identifiers. Input of about 0.95 to 10 million T cells yielded around 460,000 cDNA molecules. MiXCR, run by TCRdb on the PCR reads, gives a single entry per CDR3 protein. This table holds roughly 430,000 distinct CDR3 sequences, more than 30% found once. The rearrangement joins TRBV29-1 to TRBJ2-4; D call uncertain. The sample comprised blood. This clonotype was obtained from a girl aged 2 to 9 with multiple sclerosis. In DNA, the CDR3 is TGCAGCGTTTCTGGGGATGGAAACATTCAGTACTTC. Translation gives CSVSGDGNIQYF.